This T cell receptor beta chain was captured in a study of T cell repertoires in cytomegalovirus infection. General observations from the study: Ex vivo, HLA-C-restricted CMV-specific TCR beta clonotypes prevailed over the rest of the response.

Germline-derived CDR1 and CDR2 are SEHNR and FQNEAQ (reference sequence). V was shortened by 5 bases and J by 6 bases, with 16 bases between the two germline ends. This CDR3 contains 14 residues. TCRdb reprocessed the reads via MiXCR and lists one record per CDR3 protein. This table holds about 920,000 distinct CDR3 sequences, approximately 30% found once. On this clonotype: Its cognate antigen is unknown.

The chain employs TRBV7-9 and TRBJ1-2; no clear D gene. The sequence was obtained from a human donor in good health (CMV status not recorded). Some clones in this sample may be carry-over from other donors' samples. The source was cultured CD8+ T cells from PBMCs, collected from culture after CMV antigen stimulation. CDR3 DNA: TGTGCCAGCAGCCCACCGGACGGGGAGGATGGCTACACCTTC. This encodes CASSPPDGEDGYTF.